This T cell receptor (beta chain) was identified during a study of vaccination effects on CD4 cells after COVID-19. Study as a whole: Researchers reported culturing 1.5 million to 2 million PBMC in each well, adding approximately 10 IU/ml IL-2 and roughly 10 ug/ml peptides.

TCRdb's copy holds only in-frame clones and misses some; the assay was immunoSEQ multiplex PCR. The profile covers tens of thousands of clones, with under 80% appearing a single time and approximately 24% taken by the ten largest. The authors isolated CD4+ T cells after approximately 9 days of culture. This clone was picked up a small number of times. Its antigen is not known. This TCR derives from a human donor who had a prior SARS-CoV-2 infection. This specimen consisted of CD4+ T cells from PBMCs cultured without peptide, obtained before COVID-19 vaccination.

The CDR3 sequence: CASSPTQGANTPQHF. The CDR3 DNA sequence: TGTGCCAGCTCACCAACACAGGGGGCAAATACGCCCCAGCATTTT. The chain carries TRBV18 and TRBJ1-5, with 9 bases matching TRBD1. CDR3 length: 15 amino acids. Trimming removed 2 bases from V and 9 bases from J; junction bases left unmatched: 8. The V gene's germline CDR1 is KGHSH and CDR2 LQKENI.